These 7 T cell receptor beta chains originate from one sample sequenced in a study of blood T cell repertoires in COVID-19. Sequencing was performed with immunoSEQ multiplex PCR; in TCRdb, only in-frame clones are kept and a portion is missing. Among a few hundred thousand clones listed, roughly 84% were seen once. Sequenced material: peripheral blood. The receptor set was obtained from a man aged 50 or older with active or convalescent COVID-19.

CDR3 residues: CASSRPPYEQYF. The CDR3 DNA reads as TGTGCCAGCAGCAGGCCCCCCTACGAGCAGTACTTC. This chain joins TRBV12-3 or TRBV12-4 and TRBJ2-7; D is ambiguous. This CDR3 spans 12 amino acids. The V and J ends lost 6 bases and 2 bases respectively, with 8 bases between them.

The chain couples TRBV5-4 to TRBJ1-2; D gene unclear. The germline V and J ends were trimmed by 2 bases and 4 bases, with 6 bases remaining between them. Germline V gene lookup returns CDR1 SGHNT and CDR2 YYREEE (reference sequence). This CDR3 is 12 amino acids long. CDR3: CASSFLLYGYTF. In DNA form, the CDR3 reads TGTGCCAGCAGCTTCCTCCTCTATGGCTACACCTTC.

This clone was picked up one time. This sequence joins TRBV7-9 and TRBJ1-4, with 8 bases identical to TRBD1. The CDR3 consists of 16 residues. Trimming removed 5 bases from V and 8 bases from J; junction bases left unmatched: 13. The germline CDR1 and CDR2 sequences are SEHNR and FQNEAQ (reference sequence). In nucleotides, the CDR3 is TGTGCCAGCAGCGATTGGACAGGGAGGAGTAAGGAAAAACTGTTTTTT. Translated, it gives CASSDWTGRSKEKLFF.

The chain is built from TRBV6-2 or TRBV6-3 and TRBJ2-1; 11 bases match TRBD2. V dropped 4 bases and J dropped 3; count of bases not matched to a gene: 2. This CDR3 region has 15 residues. The germline V gene encodes CDR1 MNHEY and CDR2 SVGEGT. CDR3 nucleotides: TGTGCCAGCAGTTTACTAGCGGGGGACTACAATGAGCAGTTCTTC. Translating gives CASSLLAGDYNEQFF.

The chain joins TRBV28 to TRBJ2-4; D not resolved. The CDR3 runs 16 residues. CDR1 and CDR2 (germline): MDHEN, SYDVKM. The V gene lost 4 bases and the J gene lost 0 bases, with 13 bases spanning the gap. This CDR3 reads CASSSPLLLAKNIQYF. CDR3 in DNA: TGTGCCAGCAGTTCCCCACTTTTGCTAGCCAAAAACATTCAGTACTTC.

The rearrangement uses TRBV4-1 and TRBJ1-1; D is undetermined. V was trimmed by 1 base and J by 6 bases, leaving 12 bases between them. The CDR3 sequence is 14 residues long. Germline CDR1 reads MGHRA; CDR2 reads YSYEKL. The CDR3 sequence: CASSQVSSGAEAFF. In DNA form, the CDR3 reads TGCGCCAGCAGCCAAGTCAGTTCCGGGGCTGAAGCTTTCTTT.

This clone appeared once. Other DNA sequences from this sample encode an identical CDR3 as well. V usage is TRBV5-8 and J usage is TRBJ2-1; TRBD1 matches 7 bases. After removal of 2 bases from V and 0 bases from J, the junction contained 2 bases not matched to a gene. The CDR3 is 15 amino acids. Germline V lookup: CDR1 SGHTS, CDR2 YDEGEE. The CDR3 nucleotides are TGTGCCAGCAGCTTCAGGGGGTCCTCCTACAATGAGCAGTTCTTC. Translating it yields CASSFRGSSYNEQFF.